Listed below are T cell receptor beta chains from one sample, sequenced in a study of blood T cell repertoires in COVID-19. The repertoire was sequenced with immunoSEQ multiplex PCR; TCRdb's copy has only in-frame clones and lacks some. The repertoire holds a few hundred thousand clones, with 92% as singletons. Sequencing input: PBMCs or T cells enriched from blood (not recorded which). The receptors were sampled from a woman aged 25 to 39 who had recovered from COVID-19. Each CDR3 is given with its conserved first and last residue. A D gene is named only where the DNA matches it firmly. Clone size is given for some rows only: seen once, a few or many times, or a class if the clone is expanded.

J | D | length | V | size | DNA | CDR3
TRBJ1-6 | - | 14 | TRBV3-1/TRBV3-2 | - | TGTGCCAGCAGCCAAGACGGGGGAAATTCACCCCTCCACTTT | CASSQDGGNSPLHF
TRBJ2-7 | TRBD1 | 14 | TRBV9 | few | TGTGCCAGCAGCAAAGGGGGACAGATCTACGAGCAGTACTTC | CASSKGGQIYEQYF
TRBJ2-3 | - | 15 | TRBV6-5 | - | TGTGCCAGCAGTTACTCGGGGACTAGCACAGATACGCAGTATTTT | CASSYSGTSTDTQYF
TRBJ2-7 | - | 16 | TRBV28 | - | TGTGCCAGCAGCCCCCCGAGGGGGGGAGATGCCTACGAGCAGTACTTC | CASSPPRGGDAYEQYF
TRBJ2-5 | TRBD1 | 17 | TRBV24-1 | - | TGTGCCACCAGTGACCCAGGACAGGGGGCGCTTGAAGAGACCCAGTACTTC | CATSDPGQGALEETQYF
TRBJ1-5 | - | 13 | TRBV15 | - | TGTGCCACCAGCAGAGATCGGTCCCAGCCCCAGCATTTT | CATSRDRSQPQHF
TRBJ1-3 | TRBD1 | 14 | TRBV5-4 | - | TGTGCCAGCAGACCCGACAGGGGGGGAAACACCATATATTTT | CASRPDRGGNTIYF
TRBJ2-2 | TRBD1 | 14 | TRBV19 | - | TGTGCCAGTAGTATCGTGACAGGGGTCGGGGAGCTGTTTTTT | CASSIVTGVGELFF
TRBJ1-1 | - | 15 | TRBV11-2 | - | TGTGCCAGCAGCTTAGATACAGGTCTGAGCACTGAAGCTTTCTTT | CASSLDTGLSTEAFF
TRBJ1-5 | - | 15 | TRBV7-8 | once | TGTGCCAGCAGCTTAGTGGCAGGGTCCGGTCAGCCCCAGCATTTT | CASSLVAGSGQPQHF
TRBJ1-2 | - | 13 | TRBV28 | - | TGTGCCAGCAGGAACCAGGGAACCTATGGCTACACCTTC | CASRNQGTYGYTF
TRBJ2-5 | - | 12 | TRBV30 | - | TGTGCCTGGAGTGGAATAGGGGTAACCCAGTACTTC | CAWSGIGVTQYF
TRBJ1-2 | - | 12 | TRBV7-9 | once | TGTGCCAGCAGGGCAGGAACAAATGGCTACACCTTC | CASRAGTNGYTF
TRBJ2-1 | TRBD2 | 14 | TRBV29-1 | once | TGCAGCGCCGAATCGGGGACTACTTACAATGAGCAGTTCTTC | CSAESGTTYNEQFF
TRBJ2-1 | - | 16 | TRBV9 | - | TGTGCCAGCAGCGTAGCGGGCAGGGGCTCCTACAATGAGCAGTTCTTC | CASSVAGRGSYNEQFF
TRBJ2-1 | TRBD2 | 16 | TRBV5-1 | - | TGCGCCAGCAGCTTCCGGACTAGCGGGGGCTACAATGAGCAGTTCTTC | CASSFRTSGGYNEQFF
TRBJ1-5 | - | 14 | TRBV19 | once | TGTGCCAGTAGTAGCTTTACAGGGAATCAGCCCCAGCATTTT | CASSSFTGNQPQHF
TRBJ1-3 | - | 14 | TRBV11-3 | - | TGTGCCAGCAGCTCGACAGTCTCTGGAAACACCATATATTTT | CASSSTVSGNTIYF
TRBJ2-1 | - | 13 | TRBV27 | - | TGTGCCAGCAGTCTGGCTCAATACAATGAGCAGTTCTTC | CASSLAQYNEQFF
TRBJ1-5 | TRBD1 | 14 | TRBV28 | - | TGTGCCAGCAGTGGACAGGGAATAAGTCAGCCCCAGCATTTT | CASSGQGISQPQHF
TRBJ2-1 | TRBD2 | 13 | TRBV27 | - | TGTGCCAGCCGCCGCGGGGGCTACAATGAGCAGTTCTTC | CASRRGGYNEQFF
TRBJ2-1 | - | 15 | TRBV4-2 | - | TGTGCCAGCAGCCAAGAGACTCCAGGGCTGAATGAGCAGTTCTTC | CASSQETPGLNEQFF
TRBJ1-5 | TRBD1 | 15 | TRBV7-8 | - | TGTGCCAGCAGCTATGACAGGGGACGGCGCGGGCCCCAGCATTTT | CASSYDRGRRGPQHF
TRBJ1-6 | - | 14 | TRBV14 | - | TGTGCCAGCAGCCAAGTGGAGGGAAATTCACCCCTCCACTTT | CASSQVEGNSPLHF
TRBJ2-7 | - | 12 | TRBV5-4 | - | TGTGCCAGCAGCTTGGAAGGGGGCGAGCAGTACTTC | CASSLEGGEQYF
TRBJ1-2 | TRBD1 | 17 | TRBV19 | once | TGTGCCAGTAGTATGCAGACAGGGGCGGCTGCTAACTATGGCTACACCTTC | CASSMQTGAAANYGYTF
TRBJ2-1 | - | 17 | TRBV21-1 | - | TGTGCCAGGATCACGATCGGGACTAGCGGGAAATACAATGAGCAGTTCTTC | CARITIGTSGKYNEQFF
TRBJ1-2 | - | 13 | TRBV7-2 | once | TGTGCCAGCAGCTTAACGGTGAACTATGGCTACACCTTC | CASSLTVNYGYTF
TRBJ2-2 | - | 15 | TRBV7-9 | - | TGTGCCAGCAGCCATCGCCAGGGGAACACCGGGGAGCTGTTTTTT | CASSHRQGNTGELFF
TRBJ1-4 | - | 15 | TRBV6-5 | - | TGTGCCAGCAGTTACTCTATCACAGCTAATGAAAAACTGTTTTTT | CASSYSITANEKLFF
TRBJ1-2 | - | 18 | TRBV4-2 | - | TGTGCCAGCAGCCAATTGATATTGCTCAGGTCTGGTGTTCCCGACTACACCTTC | CASSQLILLRSGVPDYTF
TRBJ1-1 | - | 15 | TRBV18 | - | TGTGCCAGCTCACCGTCGGGGGGACCTAACACTGAAGCTTTCTTT | CASSPSGGPNTEAFF
TRBJ2-5 | - | 14 | TRBV7-8 | - | TGTGCCAGCAGCTTAGGTCACAGGCAAGAGACCCAGTACTTC | CASSLGHRQETQYF
TRBJ1-4 | - | 15 | TRBV7-9 | - | TGTGCCAGCAGCTTAATTCAGGGTCCAAATGAAAAACTGTTTTTT | CASSLIQGPNEKLFF
TRBJ2-1 | TRBD2 | 17 | TRBV4-1 | - | TGCGCCAGCAGCCAAGAGGGTAGCGGGGGGATTTACAATGAGCAGTTCTTC | CASSQEGSGGIYNEQFF
TRBJ2-4 | TRBD2 | 21 | TRBV7-8 | - | TGTGCCAGCAGCCTGTCGTATTATAGCGGGGGGTCAGGGATAGCCAAAAACATTCAGTACTTC | CASSLSYYSGGSGIAKNIQYF
TRBJ2-2 | TRBD1 | 18 | TRBV4-1 | - | TGCGCCAGCAGCCAAGAACCGGGACAGGGGGCAAACACCGGGGAGCTGTTTTTT | CASSQEPGQGANTGELFF